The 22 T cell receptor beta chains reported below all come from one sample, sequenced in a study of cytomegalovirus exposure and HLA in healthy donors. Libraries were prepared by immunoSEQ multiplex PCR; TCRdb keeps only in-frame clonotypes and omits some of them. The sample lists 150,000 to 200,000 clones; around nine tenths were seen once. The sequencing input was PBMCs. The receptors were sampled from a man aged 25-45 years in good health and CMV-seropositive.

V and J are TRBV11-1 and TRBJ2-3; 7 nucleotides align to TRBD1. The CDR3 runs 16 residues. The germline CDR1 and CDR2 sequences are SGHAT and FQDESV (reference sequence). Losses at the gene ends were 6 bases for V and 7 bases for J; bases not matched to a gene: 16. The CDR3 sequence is CASSSLGTVSRYTQYF. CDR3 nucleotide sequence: TGTGCCAGCAGTTCCCTTGGGACAGTGTCTCGCTATACGCAGTATTTT.

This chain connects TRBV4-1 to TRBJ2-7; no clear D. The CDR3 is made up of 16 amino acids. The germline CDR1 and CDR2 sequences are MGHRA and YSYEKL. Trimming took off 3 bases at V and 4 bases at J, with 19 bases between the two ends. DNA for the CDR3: TGCGCCAGCAGCCACTACGCGGACGGTGGTAGGTACGAGCAGTACTTC. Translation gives CASSHYADGGRYEQYF.

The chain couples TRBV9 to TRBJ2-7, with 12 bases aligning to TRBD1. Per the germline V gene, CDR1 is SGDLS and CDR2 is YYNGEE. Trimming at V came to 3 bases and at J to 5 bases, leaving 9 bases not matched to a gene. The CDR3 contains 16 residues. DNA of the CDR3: TGTGCCAGCAGCGAGAATCCGGGACAGGGGGCCAACGAGCAGTACTTC. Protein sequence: CASSENPGQGANEQYF.

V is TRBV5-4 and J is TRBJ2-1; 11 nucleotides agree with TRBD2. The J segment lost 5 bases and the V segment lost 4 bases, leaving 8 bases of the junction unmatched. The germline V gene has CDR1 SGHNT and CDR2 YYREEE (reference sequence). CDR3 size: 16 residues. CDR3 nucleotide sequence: TGTGCCAGCAGCGGACCTAGCGGGAGGCCTGACAATGAGCAGTTCTTC. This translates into CASSGPSGRPDNEQFF.

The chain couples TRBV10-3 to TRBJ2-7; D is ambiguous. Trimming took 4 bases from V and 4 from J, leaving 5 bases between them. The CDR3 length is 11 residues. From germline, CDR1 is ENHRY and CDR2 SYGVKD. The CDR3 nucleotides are TGTGCCATCAGTGGACATTACGAGCAGTACTTC. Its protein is CAISGHYEQYF.

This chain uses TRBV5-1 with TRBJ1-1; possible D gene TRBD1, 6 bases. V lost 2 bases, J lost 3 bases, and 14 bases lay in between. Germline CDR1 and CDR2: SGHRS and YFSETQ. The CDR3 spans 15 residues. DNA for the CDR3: TGCGCCAGCAGCTTCCAACAGGGAAGGGACACTGAAGCTTTCTTT. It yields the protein CASSFQQGRDTEAFF.

The CDR3 DNA is TGTGCCAGCAGCCGAATTGGACAGGGGAGATCACCCCTCCACTTT. It is translated as CASSRIGQGRSPLHF. V gene TRBV14 combines with J gene TRBJ1-6; the match to TRBD1 covers 9 bases. Germline CDR1 reads SGHDN; CDR2 reads FVKESK. The CDR3 spans 15 residues. V was clipped by 4 bases and J by 10 bases; unmatched bases: 8.

This CDR3 reads CASRGPSTDTQYF. For the CDR3, the DNA is TGTGCCAGCAGGGGACCAAGCACAGATACGCAGTATTTT. The chain uses TRBV27 and TRBJ2-3; D could derive from TRBD1 or TRBD2 (5 bases each). In germline, CDR1 is MNHEY, CDR2 SMNVEV (reference sequence). V lost 6 bases and J 0 bases, leaving 7 bases between the germline ends. The CDR3 covers 13 residues.

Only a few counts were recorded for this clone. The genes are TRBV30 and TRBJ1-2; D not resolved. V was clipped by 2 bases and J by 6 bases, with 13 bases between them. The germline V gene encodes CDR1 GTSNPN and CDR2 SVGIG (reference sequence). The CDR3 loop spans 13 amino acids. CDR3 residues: CAWSTFGPNGYTF. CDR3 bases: TGTGCCTGGAGTACTTTCGGGCCTAATGGCTACACCTTC.

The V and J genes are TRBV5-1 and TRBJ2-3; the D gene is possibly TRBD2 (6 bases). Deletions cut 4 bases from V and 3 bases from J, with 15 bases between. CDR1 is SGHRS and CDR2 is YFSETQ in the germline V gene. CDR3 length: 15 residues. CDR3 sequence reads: CASSLLGSRTDTQYF. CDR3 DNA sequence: TGCGCCAGCAGCCTCCTCGGGAGTCGGACAGATACGCAGTATTTT.

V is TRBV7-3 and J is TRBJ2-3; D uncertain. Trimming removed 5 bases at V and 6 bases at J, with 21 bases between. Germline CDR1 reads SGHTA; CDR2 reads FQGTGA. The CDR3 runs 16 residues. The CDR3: CASSPLESRIVDTQYF. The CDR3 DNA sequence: TGTGCCAGCAGCCCTCTGGAGTCTCGCATTGTTGATACGCAGTATTTT.

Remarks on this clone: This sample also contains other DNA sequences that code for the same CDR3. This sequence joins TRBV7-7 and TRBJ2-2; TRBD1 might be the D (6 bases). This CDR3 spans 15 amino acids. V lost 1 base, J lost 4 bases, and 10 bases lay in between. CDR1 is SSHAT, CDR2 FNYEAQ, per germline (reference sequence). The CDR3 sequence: CASSLVGAGTGELFF. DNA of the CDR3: TGTGCCAGCAGCTTAGTGGGGGCCGGCACCGGGGAGCTGTTTTTT.

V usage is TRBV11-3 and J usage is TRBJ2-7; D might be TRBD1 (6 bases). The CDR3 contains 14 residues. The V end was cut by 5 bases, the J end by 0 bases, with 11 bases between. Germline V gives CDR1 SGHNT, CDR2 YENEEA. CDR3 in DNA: TGTGCCAGCAGCGGGCGACAGGTCTCCTACGAGCAGTACTTC. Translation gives CASSGRQVSYEQYF.

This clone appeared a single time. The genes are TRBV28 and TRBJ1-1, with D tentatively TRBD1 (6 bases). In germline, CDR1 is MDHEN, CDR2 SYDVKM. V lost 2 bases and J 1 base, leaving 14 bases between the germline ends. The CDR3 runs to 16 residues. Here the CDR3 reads CASSLVPGTPNTEAFF. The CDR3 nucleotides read TGTGCCAGCAGTTTAGTCCCAGGGACACCGAACACTGAAGCTTTCTTT.

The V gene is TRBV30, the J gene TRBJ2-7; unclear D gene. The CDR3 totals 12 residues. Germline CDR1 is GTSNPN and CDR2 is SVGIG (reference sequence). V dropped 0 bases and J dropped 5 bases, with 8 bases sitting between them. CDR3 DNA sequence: TGTGCCTGGAGTGTATTGGGCGACGAGCAGTACTTC. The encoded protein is CAWSVLGDEQYF.

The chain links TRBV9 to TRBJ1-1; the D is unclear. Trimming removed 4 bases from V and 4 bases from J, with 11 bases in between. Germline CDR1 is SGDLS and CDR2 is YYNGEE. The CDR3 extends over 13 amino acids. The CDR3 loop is CASSTGGGTEAFF. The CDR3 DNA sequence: TGTGCCAGCAGCACGGGCGGTGGCACTGAAGCTTTCTTT. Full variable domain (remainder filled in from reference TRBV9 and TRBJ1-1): DSGVTQTPKHLITATGQRVTLRCSPRSGDLSVYWYQQSLDQGLQFLIQYYNGEERAKGNILERFSAQQFPDLHSELNLSSLELGDSALYFCASSTGGGTEAFFGQGTRLTVV.

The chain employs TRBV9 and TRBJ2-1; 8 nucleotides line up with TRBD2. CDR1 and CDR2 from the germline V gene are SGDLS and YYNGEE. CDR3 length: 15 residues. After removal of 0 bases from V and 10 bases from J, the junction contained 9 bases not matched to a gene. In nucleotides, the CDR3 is TGTGCCAGCAGCGTAGGATCGGGAGGGTACCGCGAGCAGTTCTTC. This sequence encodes CASSVGSGGYREQFF.

The CDR3 nucleotides read TGTGCCAGCAGTGGGCCCTCGGACAGGACTGACACAGATACGCAGTATTTT. Protein sequence: CASSGPSDRTDTDTQYF. The V gene is TRBV25-1, the J gene TRBJ2-3, with 7 bases identical to TRBD1. This CDR3 region has 17 residues. The V and J ends lost 4 bases and 2 bases, in that order; junction bases with no gene match: 12. Germline V gene lookup returns CDR1 MGHDK and CDR2 SYGVNS. The full variable domain, its missing parts supplied by reference TRBV25-1 and TRBJ2-3, is EADIYQTPRYLVIGTGKKITLECSQTMGHDKMYWYQQDPGMELHLIHYSYGVNSTEKGDLSSESTVSRIRTEHFPLTLESARPSHTSQYLCASSGPSDRTDTDTQYFGPGTRLTVL.

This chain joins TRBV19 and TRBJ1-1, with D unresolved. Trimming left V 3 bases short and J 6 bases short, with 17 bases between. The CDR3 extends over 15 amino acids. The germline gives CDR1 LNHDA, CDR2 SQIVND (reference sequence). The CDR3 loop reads CASSIHQEVRSEAFF. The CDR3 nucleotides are TGTGCCAGTAGTATCCACCAGGAGGTGAGATCTGAAGCTTTCTTT. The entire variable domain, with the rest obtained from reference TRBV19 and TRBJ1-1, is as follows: DGGITQSPKYLFRKEGQNVTLSCEQNLNHDAMYWYRQDPGQGLRLIYYSQIVNDFQKGDIAEGYSVSREKKESFPLTVTSAQKNPTAFYLCASSIHQEVRSEAFFGQGTRLTVV.

The CDR3 bases are TGTGCCAGCAGTGATTGGGACAGGGGGAAGGAGACCCAGTACTTC. Residues: CASSDWDRGKETQYF. The chain links TRBV2 to TRBJ2-5, with TRBD1 identical over 11 bases. J gave up 5 bases and V 3 bases, and 5 bases lay outside the gene matches. CDR3 length: 15 amino acids. Germline assignment: CDR1 SNHLY and CDR2 FYNNEI.

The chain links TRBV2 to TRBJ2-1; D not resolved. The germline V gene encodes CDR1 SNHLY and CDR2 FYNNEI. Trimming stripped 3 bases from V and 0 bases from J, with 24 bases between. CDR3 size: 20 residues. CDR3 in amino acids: CASSDEGPTPQLSSYNEQFF. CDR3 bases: TGTGCCAGCAGTGACGAAGGACCCACCCCACAACTGTCCTCCTACAATGAGCAGTTCTTC.

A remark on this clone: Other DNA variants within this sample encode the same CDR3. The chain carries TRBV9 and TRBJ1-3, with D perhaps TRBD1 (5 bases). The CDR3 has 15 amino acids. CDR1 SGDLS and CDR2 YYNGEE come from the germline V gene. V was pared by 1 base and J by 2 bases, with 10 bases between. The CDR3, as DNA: TGTGCCAGCAGCGTACAGGGTACGGCTGGAAACACCATATATTTT. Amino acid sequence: CASSVQGTAGNTIYF.